The following is a TCR beta chain sequence with its context. The antigen is undetermined. This sample stems from a study of OX40 agonist ivuxolimab in advanced cancers. Whole-study results and caveats: Low levels of normalized T-cell clonal expansion also appeared in some nonresponders. Clonal expansion was seen in CD4+ and CD8+ blood T cells by week 6 at 0.1 to 3.0 mg/kg.

The repertoire was sequenced with immunoSEQ multiplex PCR; TCRdb's copy has only in-frame clones and lacks some. The table records around 80,000 clones, around nine tenths of them present only once. If patients had autoimmune disease history or systemic immunosuppression, they were excluded. The germline V gene encodes CDR1 SEHNR and CDR2 FQNEAQ (reference sequence). The V and J ends lost 4 bases and 0 bases respectively, with 15 bases between them. The CDR3 extends over 16 amino acids. Sequences were derived from CD4+ or CD8+ T cells sorted from blood, sampled in a trial of the OX40 agonist ivuxolimab. This chain joins TRBV7-9 and TRBJ1-2, with D hard to call. This receptor was taken from an adult with an advanced solid tumor such as melanoma, head and neck, liver or kidney cancer. The CDR3 loop reads CASSSLGGATNYGYTF. CDR3 nucleotide sequence: TGTGCCAGCAGCTCCTTAGGTGGCGCCACTAACTATGGCTACACCTTC. Full variable domain (remainder filled in from reference TRBV7-9 and TRBJ1-2): DTGVSQNPRHKITKRGQNVTFRCDPISEHNRLYWYRQTLGQGPEFLTYFQNEAQLEKSRLLSDRFSAERPKGSFSTLEIQRTEQGDSAMYLCASSSLGGATNYGYTFGSGTRLTVV.